This is a list of T cell receptor beta chains from one sample in a study of T cells in Graves' hyperthyroidism and ophthalmopathy. Using its own MiXCR run on the multiplex PCR reads, TCRdb lists one record per CDR3 protein. The sample carries about 610,000 distinct CDR3 sequences, roughly 14% recorded once. Sequencing input: blood. Receptors were obtained from a woman aged 40 to 55 with Graves' ophthalmopathy. CDR3s include the opening cysteine and the closing phenylalanine or tryptophan. Fields, in order: V gene, clone size, D gene, J gene, CDR3 DNA, CDR3 protein. The D gene is left open where the match is weak. Clone size is given for some rows only: seen once, a few or many times, or a class if the clone is expanded.

V: TRBV7-8; size: many; D: .; J: TRBJ2-7; DNA: TGTGCCAGCAGCCTACTAATCGGGGTCAAGTCCTACGAGCAGTACTTC; CDR3: CASSLLIGVKSYEQYF
V: TRBV5-4; size: .; D: .; J: TRBJ2-4; DNA: TGTGCCAGCAGCGGAGCCCTATCCCGGGGCGGCAAAAACATTCAGTACTTC; CDR3: CASSGALSRGGKNIQYF
V: TRBV5-1; size: .; D: TRBD2; J: TRBJ2-5; DNA: TGCGCCAGCAACAGCGGGAGTCGGGAGACCCAGTACTTC; CDR3: CASNSGSRETQYF
V: TRBV27; size: many; D: .; J: TRBJ1-2; DNA: TGTGCCAGCAGCCTCCGTGTAGCCAACTATGGCCACACCTTC; CDR3: CASSLRVANYGHTF
V: TRBV5-1; size: many; D: .; J: TRBJ2-7; DNA: TGCGCCAGCAGCCAATCCGAGCGAGCCGAGCAGTACTTC; CDR3: CASSQSERAEQYF
V: TRBV6-1; size: .; D: TRBD1; J: TRBJ1-1; DNA: TGTGCCAGCAGCTTTAGATACAGGGGAAGAACTGAAGCTTTCTTT; CDR3: CASSFRYRGRTEAFF
V: TRBV6-5; size: many; D: TRBD1; J: TRBJ2-5; DNA: TGTGCCAGCAGTCTGGACAGGGCCTCACAAGAGACCCAGTACTTC; CDR3: CASSLDRASQETQYF
V: TRBV13; size: .; D: TRBD1; J: TRBJ2-2; DNA: TGTGCCAGCAGCCGGCGGAAGACAGGGAGCACCGGGGAGCTGTTTTTT; CDR3: CASSRRKTGSTGELFF
V: TRBV20-1; size: many; D: .; J: TRBJ2-4; DNA: TGCAGTGCTAGAGGAATAGCCAAAAACATTCAGTACTTC; CDR3: CSARGIAKNIQYF
V: TRBV19; size: .; D: TRBD1; J: TRBJ1-3; DNA: TGTGCCAGCGCGGGACAGGCTGGAAACACCATATATTTT; CDR3: CASAGQAGNTIYF
V: TRBV29-1; size: many; D: TRBD1; J: TRBJ2-5; DNA: TGCAGCGCTAGAGGACAGGGTGGAGAGACCCAGTACTTC; CDR3: CSARGQGGETQYF
V: TRBV7-8; size: many; D: .; J: TRBJ2-2; DNA: TGTGCCAGCAGCCAGTCCACCGGGGAGCTGTTTTTT; CDR3: CASSQSTGELFF
V: TRBV6-2/TRBV6-3; size: .; D: .; J: TRBJ1-2; DNA: TGTGCCAGCAGGGCGGTGGGGCTCGATGGCTACACCTTC; CDR3: CASRAVGLDGYTF
V: TRBV5-1; size: many; D: .; J: TRBJ1-2; DNA: TGCGCCAGCAGCTTGATAGGCACAGGCCCCCATGGCTACACCTTC; CDR3: CASSLIGTGPHGYTF
V: TRBV6-5; size: .; D: .; J: TRBJ1-1; DNA: TGTGCCAGCAGCTATCACGGGGGGGCAGCTTTCTTT; CDR3: CASSYHGGAAFF
V: TRBV28; size: once; D: .; J: TRBJ2-5; DNA: TGTGCCAGCAGTCCCCCTTTACGGGCCCAGTACTTC; CDR3: CASSPPLRAQYF